This T cell receptor beta chain was sequenced during a study of blood T cell repertoires in COVID-19. V lost 2 bases, J lost 0 bases, and 11 bases lay in between. This CDR3 comprises 16 residues. Germline CDR1 reads MNHEY; CDR2 reads SVGEGT. Some clones are missing from TCRdb's copy, which holds only in-frame ones; the method was immunoSEQ multiplex PCR. The table lists roughly 340,000 clones, 70% to 90% of them singletons, with around 3% in the top ten. The sequence was collected from a woman in her thirties with COVID-19, enrolled during active disease. Sequencing was carried out using peripheral blood. The V gene is TRBV6-2 or TRBV6-3, the J gene TRBJ2-1; D is possibly TRBD2 (5 bases). The CDR3 DNA follows: TGTGCCAGCAGTTACCCCGGACTTCCCTCCTACAATGAGCAGTTCTTC. This codes for CASSYPGLPSYNEQFF.